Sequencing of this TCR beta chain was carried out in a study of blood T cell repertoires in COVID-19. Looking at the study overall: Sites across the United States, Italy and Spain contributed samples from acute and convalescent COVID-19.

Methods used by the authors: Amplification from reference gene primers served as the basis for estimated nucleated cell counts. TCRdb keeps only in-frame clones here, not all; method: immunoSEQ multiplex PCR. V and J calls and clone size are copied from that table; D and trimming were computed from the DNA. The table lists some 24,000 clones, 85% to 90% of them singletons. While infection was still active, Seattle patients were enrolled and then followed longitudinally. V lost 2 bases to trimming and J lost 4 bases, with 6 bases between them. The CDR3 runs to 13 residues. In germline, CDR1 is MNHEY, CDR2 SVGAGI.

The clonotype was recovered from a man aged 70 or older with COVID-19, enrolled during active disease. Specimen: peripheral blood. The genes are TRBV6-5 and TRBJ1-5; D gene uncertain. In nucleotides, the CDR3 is TGTGCCAGCAGTTACGGGCAAAATCAGCCCCAGCATTTT. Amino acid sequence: CASSYGQNQPQHF.